These T cell receptor beta chains were read from a single sample in a study of shared clonotypes between healthy human individuals. Sequenced by immunoSEQ multiplex PCR; TCRdb stores in-frame clones only, minus some. The sample yields 950,000 to 1,100,000 clones, approximately 78% seen once. Sample: memory CD4+ T cells from PBMCs. The receptors shown here come from a man aged 18 to 30 in good health. Some clones in this sample may be carry-over from other donors' samples. CDR3s include the opening cysteine and the closing phenylalanine or tryptophan. Each record gives: J gene, V gene, D gene, clone size, CDR3 DNA, CDR3 protein. The D gene is left open where the match is weak. The size field is filled for only some rows; it gives once, few, many or a size class.

J: TRBJ2-1; V: TRBV2; D: NA; size: NA; DNA: TGTGCCAGCGAAGTAGTCAATGAGCAGTTCTTC; CDR3: CASEVVNEQFF
J: TRBJ2-6; V: TRBV19; D: NA; size: NA; DNA: TGTGCCAGTAGTATAGCGGGCAGGGCAAGTGGGGCCAACGTCCTGACTTTC; CDR3: CASSIAGRASGANVLTF
J: TRBJ1-2; V: TRBV28; D: NA; size: NA; DNA: TGTGCCAGCAGTCCCCGCGCGGCTTCCCAAGGTGGCTACACCTTC; CDR3: CASSPRAASQGGYTF
J: TRBJ2-1; V: TRBV5-1; D: TRBD2; size: NA; DNA: TGCGCCAGCAGCTTTACAGCGGGAACCTACAATGAGCAGTTCTTC; CDR3: CASSFTAGTYNEQFF
J: TRBJ2-1; V: TRBV29-1; D: TRBD2; size: once; DNA: TGCAGCGTTGAAGATCGTACTAGCGGGAGGGATGAGTTCTTC; CDR3: CSVEDRTSGRDEFF
J: TRBJ1-1; V: TRBV30; D: NA; size: NA; DNA: TGTGCCTGGACCCTGGGGGGGGAGGGTGGCACTGAAGCTTTCTTT; CDR3: CAWTLGGEGGTEAFF
J: TRBJ1-4; V: TRBV28; D: NA; size: NA; DNA: TGTGCCAGCAGTCCAGGCCGGACAGCTTTAGAGAATGAAAAACTGTTTTTT; CDR3: CASSPGRTALENEKLFF
J: TRBJ2-5; V: TRBV2; D: TRBD1; size: NA; DNA: TGTGCCAGCAGCGGGGACAGGGGGGACCAAGAGACCCAGTACTTC; CDR3: CASSGDRGDQETQYF
J: TRBJ1-3; V: TRBV25-1; D: NA; size: few; DNA: TGTGCCAGCAGTGAACCAGGGGTACCTGGAAACACCATATATTTT; CDR3: CASSEPGVPGNTIYF
J: TRBJ1-3; V: TRBV7-8; D: NA; size: NA; DNA: TGTGCCAGCAGCCCGCGCCCCAGGGGTTCTGGAAACACCATATATTTT; CDR3: CASSPRPRGSGNTIYF
J: TRBJ1-1; V: TRBV19; D: TRBD1; size: once; DNA: TGTGCCAGTAGTATCTATGGACAGGGGTCCACTGAAGCTTTCTTT; CDR3: CASSIYGQGSTEAFF
J: TRBJ1-3; V: TRBV30; D: NA; size: NA; DNA: TGTGCCTGGACGTCCTCCTTCGACGGCCACTCTGGAAACACCATATATTTT; CDR3: CAWTSSFDGHSGNTIYF
J: TRBJ1-5; V: TRBV19; D: TRBD1; size: NA; DNA: TGTGCCAGTAGTGTTCCTAGGGGGCTGAAGCCCCAGCATTTT; CDR3: CASSVPRGLKPQHF
J: TRBJ1-3; V: TRBV7-3; D: NA; size: NA; DNA: TGTGCCAGCAGCTCTTCAGGGGTTGCTGGAAACACCATATATTTT; CDR3: CASSSSGVAGNTIYF
J: TRBJ2-7; V: TRBV18; D: NA; size: NA; DNA: TGTGCCAGCTCAGAGGACAGTACCTACGAGCAGTACTTC; CDR3: CASSEDSTYEQYF
J: TRBJ1-2; V: TRBV7-2; D: NA; size: NA; DNA: TGTGCCAGCAGCTTAGGGGCGTCTTACTATGGCTACACCTTC; CDR3: CASSLGASYYGYTF
J: TRBJ2-1; V: TRBV11-2; D: NA; size: NA; DNA: TGTGCCAGCAGCCAAGGCGGCAGGTTGAAGTTCTTC; CDR3: CASSQGGRLKFF
J: TRBJ1-2; V: TRBV28; D: NA; size: NA; DNA: TGTGCCAGCAGTTCCGGGGTTAACTATGGCTACACCTTC; CDR3: CASSSGVNYGYTF
J: TRBJ1-1; V: TRBV7-2; D: TRBD1; size: NA; DNA: TGTGCCAGCAGCGCGCGACCGGGACAGGGTCCTGAAGCTTTCTTT; CDR3: CASSARPGQGPEAFF
J: TRBJ2-6; V: TRBV4-3; D: NA; size: few; DNA: TGCGCCAGCAGCCTAGGGGGGCCTGGGGCCAACGTCCTGACTTTC; CDR3: CASSLGGPGANVLTF
J: TRBJ1-4; V: TRBV4-1; D: TRBD1; size: few; DNA: TGCGCCAGCAGCCCCTACGCCGGGACAGGGAATTTAAGGGGGATGTTGGAGCTAAAACTGTTTTTT; CDR3: CASSPYAGTGNLRGMLELKLFF
J: TRBJ1-3; V: TRBV5-5; D: NA; size: NA; DNA: TGTGCCAGCAGCTTGGGGATAGGGGCCCCAAACACCATATATTTT; CDR3: CASSLGIGAPNTIYF
J: TRBJ2-2; V: TRBV4-2; D: TRBD2; size: NA; DNA: TGTGCCAGCAGCCCCTTAACAGGGCGGGAGGTAACCGGGGAGCTGTTTTTT; CDR3: CASSPLTGREVTGELFF
J: TRBJ2-2; V: TRBV5-1; D: NA; size: NA; DNA: TGCGCCAGCAGCTTGTTTGTTAGCGGTCCCGGGGAGCTGTTTTTT; CDR3: CASSLFVSGPGELFF
J: TRBJ2-2; V: TRBV5-4; D: TRBD2; size: NA; DNA: TGTGCCAGCAGCGGGCCGGGACTAGCTGCCGGGGAGCTGTTTTTT; CDR3: CASSGPGLAAGELFF
J: TRBJ2-2; V: TRBV4-1; D: NA; size: NA; DNA: TGCGCCAGCAGTACTAGAACTGACACCGGGGAGCTGTTTTTT; CDR3: CASSTRTDTGELFF
J: TRBJ2-7; V: TRBV10-3; D: NA; size: NA; DNA: TGTGCCATCGGTGAGGGGCCTTCGTCGTCCTACGAGCAGTACTTC; CDR3: CAIGEGPSSSYEQYF
J: TRBJ1-5; V: TRBV7-2; D: NA; size: NA; DNA: TGTGCCAGCAGCTTAGCATCACCCATTAGCAATCAGCCCCAGCATTTT; CDR3: CASSLASPISNQPQHF